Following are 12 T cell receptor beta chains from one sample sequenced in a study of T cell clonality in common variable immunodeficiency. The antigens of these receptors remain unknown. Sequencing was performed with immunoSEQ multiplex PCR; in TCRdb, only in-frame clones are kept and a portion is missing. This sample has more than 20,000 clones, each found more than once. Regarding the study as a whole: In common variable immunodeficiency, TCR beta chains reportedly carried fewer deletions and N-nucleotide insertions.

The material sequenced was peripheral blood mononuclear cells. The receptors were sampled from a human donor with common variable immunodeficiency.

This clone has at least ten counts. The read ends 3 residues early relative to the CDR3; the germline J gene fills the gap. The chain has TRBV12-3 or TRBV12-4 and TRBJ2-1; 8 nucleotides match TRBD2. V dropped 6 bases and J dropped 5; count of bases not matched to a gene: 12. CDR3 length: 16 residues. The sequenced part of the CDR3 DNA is TGTGCCAGCAGGCCGAGGAGTAGCGGGAATGACAATGAG. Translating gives CASRPRSSGNDNE. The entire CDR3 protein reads CASRPRSSGNDNEQFF.

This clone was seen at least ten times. The CDR3 region is CASSFVGGDYEQYF. CDR3 bases read: TGTGCCAGCAGCTTTGTAGGGGGGGACTACGAG. This chain uses TRBV7-9 with TRBJ2-7; D possibly corresponds to TRBD2 (7 bases). The sequenced fragment ends 3 residues before the CDR3 boundary, so the rest is inferred from the germline J gene. The germline gives CDR1 SEHNR, CDR2 FQNEAQ (reference sequence). The V gene lost 3 bases and the J gene lost 3 bases, with 12 bases spanning the gap. CDR3 length: 14 residues.

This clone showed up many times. The CDR3 loop is CASSPWTSGYSYNEQFF. CDR3 bases read: TGTGCCAGCAGCCCGTGGACTAGCGGATATTCCTACAATGAG. The V call is TRBV4-2, the J call TRBJ2-1; 10 bases line up with TRBD2. The read ends 3 residues shy of where the CDR3 ends; the end is completed using the germline J gene. The germline V gene has CDR1 LGHNA and CDR2 YNFKEQ. V dropped 4 bases and J dropped 1; count of bases not matched to a gene: 7. The CDR3 is 17 residues long.

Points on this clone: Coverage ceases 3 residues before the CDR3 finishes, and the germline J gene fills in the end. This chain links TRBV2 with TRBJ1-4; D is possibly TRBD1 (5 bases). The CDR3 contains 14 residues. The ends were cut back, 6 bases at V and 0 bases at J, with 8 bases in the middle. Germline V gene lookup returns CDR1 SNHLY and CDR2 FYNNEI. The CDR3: CASRPGSTNEKLFF. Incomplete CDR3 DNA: TGTGCCAGCAGGCCAGGGTCAACTAATGAAAAA.

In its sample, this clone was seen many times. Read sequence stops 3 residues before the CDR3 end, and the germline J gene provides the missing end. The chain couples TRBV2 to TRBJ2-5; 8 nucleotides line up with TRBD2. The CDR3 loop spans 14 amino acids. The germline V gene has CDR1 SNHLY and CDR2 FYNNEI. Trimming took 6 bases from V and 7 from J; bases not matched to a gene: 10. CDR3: CASRQRGGPSTQYF. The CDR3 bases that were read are TGTGCCAGCAGACAACGGGGGGGCCCTTCGACC.

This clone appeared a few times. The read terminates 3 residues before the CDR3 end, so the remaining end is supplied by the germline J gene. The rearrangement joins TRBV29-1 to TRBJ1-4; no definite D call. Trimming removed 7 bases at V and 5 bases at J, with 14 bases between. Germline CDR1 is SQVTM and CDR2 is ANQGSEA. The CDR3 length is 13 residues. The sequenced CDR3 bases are TGCAGCGGACGACGCGGAACGAATGAAAAA. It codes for CSGRRGTNEK. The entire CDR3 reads CSGRRGTNEKLFF. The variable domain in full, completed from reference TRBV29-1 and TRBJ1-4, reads SAVISQKPSRDICQRGTSLTIQCQVDSQVTMMFWYRQQPGQSLTLIATANQGSEATYESGFVIDKFPISRPNLTFSTLTVSNMSPEDSSIYLCSGRRGTNEKLFFGSGTQLSVL.

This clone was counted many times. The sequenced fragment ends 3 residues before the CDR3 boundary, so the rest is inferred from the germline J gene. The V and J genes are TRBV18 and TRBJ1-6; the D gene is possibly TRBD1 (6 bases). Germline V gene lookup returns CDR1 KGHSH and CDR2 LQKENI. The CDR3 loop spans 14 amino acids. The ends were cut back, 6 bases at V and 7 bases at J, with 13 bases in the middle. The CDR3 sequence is CASSQDRKNSPLHF. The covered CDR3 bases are TGTGCCAGCTCCCAAGACAGGAAGAATTCACCC.

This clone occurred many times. CDR3 protein: CASSGDFRGNQPQHF. The CDR3 bases that were read are TGTGCCAGTAGTGGCGATTTCAGGGGGAATCAGCCC. This chain links TRBV19 with TRBJ1-5; 7 bases are shared with TRBD1. The CDR3 end lies 3 residues beyond the end of the read and is filled in from the germline J gene. Germline loops: CDR1 LNHDA, CDR2 SQIVND (reference sequence). J lost 4 bases, V lost 5 bases, and 8 bases had no gene match. This CDR3 spans 15 amino acids.

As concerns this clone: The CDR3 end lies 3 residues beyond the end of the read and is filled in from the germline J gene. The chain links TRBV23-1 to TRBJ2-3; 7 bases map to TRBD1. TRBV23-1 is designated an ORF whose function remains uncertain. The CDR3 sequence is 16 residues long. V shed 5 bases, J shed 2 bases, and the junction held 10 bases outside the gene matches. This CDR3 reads CASSGMKGASTDTQYF. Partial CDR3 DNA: TGCGCCAGCAGTGGTATGAAGGGGGCATCCACAGATACG.

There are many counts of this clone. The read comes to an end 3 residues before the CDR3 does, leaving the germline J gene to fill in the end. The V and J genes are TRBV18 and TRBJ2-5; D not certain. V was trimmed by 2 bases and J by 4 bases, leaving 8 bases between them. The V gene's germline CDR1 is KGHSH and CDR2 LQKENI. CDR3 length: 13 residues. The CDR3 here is CASSPSLTETQYF. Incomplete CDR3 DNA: TGTGCCAGCTCACCAAGCCTCACAGAGACC. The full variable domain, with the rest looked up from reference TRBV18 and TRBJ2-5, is NAGVMQNPRHLVRRRGQEARLRCSPMKGHSHVYWYRQLPEEGLKFMVYLQKENIIDESGMPKERFSAEFPKEGPSILRIQQVVRGDSAAYFCASSPSLTETQYFGPGTRLLVL.

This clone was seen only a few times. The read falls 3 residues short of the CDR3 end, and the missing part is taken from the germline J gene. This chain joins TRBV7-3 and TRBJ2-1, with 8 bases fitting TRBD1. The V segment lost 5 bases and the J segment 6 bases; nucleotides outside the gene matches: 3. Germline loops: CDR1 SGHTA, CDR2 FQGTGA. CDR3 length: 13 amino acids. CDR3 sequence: CASSNTGGNEQFF. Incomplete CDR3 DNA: TGTGCCAGCAGCAACACAGGGGGCAATGAG.

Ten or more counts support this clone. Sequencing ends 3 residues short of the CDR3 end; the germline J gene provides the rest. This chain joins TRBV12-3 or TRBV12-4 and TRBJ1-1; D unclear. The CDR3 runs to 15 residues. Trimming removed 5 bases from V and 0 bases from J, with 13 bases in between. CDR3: CASSPDAGMNTEAFF. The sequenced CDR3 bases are TGTGCCAGCAGTCCAGACGCGGGGATGAACACTGAA.